The sequence of this TCR beta chain was determined in a study of T-cell memory formation after mild COVID-19. Between the trimmed V and J ends, which lost 0 bases and 5 bases, there was a span of 12 bases. The CDR3 contains 15 residues. CDR1 is SGHTA and CDR2 is FQGNSA in the germline V gene. This clonotype was picked up a small number of times. TCRdb ran MiXCR on the 5' RACE reads and lists one entry per CDR3 protein. Seen here are 280,000 or so distinct CDR3 sequences, more than 15% observed once, and the top ten hold 23%. This clonotype originated in a man younger than 35 who had mild COVID-19 (a few samples of this study predate the infection). Cell type and time point are not known. Sequencing was carried out using PBMCs or a T cell subset sorted from them (not recorded which). The chain is built from TRBV7-2 and TRBJ2-3, with a possible D match to TRBD2 (5 bases). CDR3 sequence (DNA): TGTGCCAGCAGCTTAGCGCACCTAGCAGGAGATACGCAGTATTTT. This gives the protein CASSLAHLAGDTQYF.